The clone carrying this T cell receptor beta chain was observed a single time. This entry comes from a study of blood T cell repertoires in COVID-19. In the original analysis: By means of reference gene primer amplification, nucleated cell counts were estimated. Sequencing used immunoSEQ multiplex PCR; TCRdb keeps in-frame clones, though not all of them. V and J calls and clone size are given by that table; D and trimming were obtained from the DNA. The table shows roughly 250,000 clones, with about 88% occurring only once. V gave up 3 bases and J gave up 5 bases; unmatched junction bases: 3. There are 13 residues in the CDR3.

The sample comprised peripheral blood. This clonotype originated in a woman aged 35 to 49 who had recovered from COVID-19. The chain employs TRBV12-3 or TRBV12-4 and TRBJ1-2; TRBD1 matches 7 bases. CDR3 coding DNA: TGTGCCAGCAGTTTCGGGGACAGATATGGCTACACCTTC. This gives the protein CASSFGDRYGYTF.